This entry describes one T cell receptor beta chain. Its cognate antigen is unknown. This sample is part of a study of cytomegalovirus exposure and HLA in healthy donors. As for the study in general: Per a later analysis, the roughly 700 first-cohort and some 110 validation repertoires shared one platform.

Points from the study as a whole: The classifier was said to identify cytomegalovirus status with high specificity and sensitivity. Listed as cytomegalovirus-associated were 150 to 200 TCR beta chains.

Trimming at V came to 5 bases and at J to 4 bases, leaving 8 bases not matched to a gene. This CDR3 is 16 amino acids long. Germline V lookup: CDR1 SGHVS, CDR2 FQNEAQ. Method: immunoSEQ multiplex PCR; TCRdb's copy keeps in-frame clones and lacks some. The data show 200,000 or so clones, 75% to 85% seen once. The donors formed part of the 120-subject validation cohort, distinct from the 666-subject first cohort. The rearrangement uses TRBV7-8 and TRBJ2-3; 11 positions agree with TRBD2. Material: PBMCs. The receptor's source is a woman in her 30s in good health and CMV-seropositive. CDR3 nucleotides: TGTGCCAGCAGCCCCTTAGCGGGAGGGCCCGCAGATACGCAGTATTTT. Protein product: CASSPLAGGPADTQYF. The full variable domain, its missing parts supplied by reference TRBV7-8 and TRBJ2-3, is GAGVSQSPRYKVAKRGQDVALRCDPISGHVSLFWYQQALGQGPEFLTYFQNEAQLDKSGLPSDRFFAERPEGSVSTLKIQRTQQEDSAVYLCASSPLAGGPADTQYFGPGTRLTVL.